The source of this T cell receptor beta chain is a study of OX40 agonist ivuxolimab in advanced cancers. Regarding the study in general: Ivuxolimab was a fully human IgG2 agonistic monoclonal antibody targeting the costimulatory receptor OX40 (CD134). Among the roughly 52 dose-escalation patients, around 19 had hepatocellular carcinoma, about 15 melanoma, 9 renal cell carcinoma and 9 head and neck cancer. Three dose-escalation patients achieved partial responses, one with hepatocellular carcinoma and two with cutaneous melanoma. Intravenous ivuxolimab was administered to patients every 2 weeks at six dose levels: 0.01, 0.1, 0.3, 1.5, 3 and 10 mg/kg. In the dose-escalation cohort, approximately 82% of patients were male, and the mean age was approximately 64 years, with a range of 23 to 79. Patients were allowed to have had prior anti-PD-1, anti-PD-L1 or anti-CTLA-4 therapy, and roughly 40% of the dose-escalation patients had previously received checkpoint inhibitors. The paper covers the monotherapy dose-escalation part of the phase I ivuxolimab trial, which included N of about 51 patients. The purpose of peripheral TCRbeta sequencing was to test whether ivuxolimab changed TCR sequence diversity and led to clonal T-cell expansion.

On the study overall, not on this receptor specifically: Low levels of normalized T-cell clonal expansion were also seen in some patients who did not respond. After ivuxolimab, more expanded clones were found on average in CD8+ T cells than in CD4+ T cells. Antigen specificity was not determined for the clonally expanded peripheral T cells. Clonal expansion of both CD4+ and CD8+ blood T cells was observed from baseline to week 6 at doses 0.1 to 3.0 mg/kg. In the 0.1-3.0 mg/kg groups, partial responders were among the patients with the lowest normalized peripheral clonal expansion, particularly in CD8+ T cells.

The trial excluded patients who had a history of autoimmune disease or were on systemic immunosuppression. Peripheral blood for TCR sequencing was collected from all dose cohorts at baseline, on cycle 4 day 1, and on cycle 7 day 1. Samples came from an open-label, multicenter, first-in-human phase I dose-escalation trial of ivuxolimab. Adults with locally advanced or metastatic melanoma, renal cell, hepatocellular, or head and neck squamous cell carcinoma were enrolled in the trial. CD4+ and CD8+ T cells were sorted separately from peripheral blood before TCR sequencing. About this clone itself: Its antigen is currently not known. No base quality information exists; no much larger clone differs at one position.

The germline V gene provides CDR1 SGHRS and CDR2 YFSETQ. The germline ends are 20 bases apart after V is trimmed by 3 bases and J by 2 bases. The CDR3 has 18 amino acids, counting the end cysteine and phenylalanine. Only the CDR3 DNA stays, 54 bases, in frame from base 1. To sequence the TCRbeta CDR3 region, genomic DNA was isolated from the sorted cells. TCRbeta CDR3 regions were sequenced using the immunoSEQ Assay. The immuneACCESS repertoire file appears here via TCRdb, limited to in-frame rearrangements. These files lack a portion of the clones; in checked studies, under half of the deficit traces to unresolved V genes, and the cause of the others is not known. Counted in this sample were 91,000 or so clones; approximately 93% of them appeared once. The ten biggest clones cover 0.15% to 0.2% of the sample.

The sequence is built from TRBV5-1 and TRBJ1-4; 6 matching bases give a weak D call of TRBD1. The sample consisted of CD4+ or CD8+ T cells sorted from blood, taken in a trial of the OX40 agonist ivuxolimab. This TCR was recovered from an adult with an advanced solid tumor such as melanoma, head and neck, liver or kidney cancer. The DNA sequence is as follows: TGCGCCAGCAGCTCGAACTACGGAGGGGGGGCGACTAATGAAAAACTGTTTTTT. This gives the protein CASSSNYGGGATNEKLFF.